This T cell receptor beta chain was captured by sequencing in a study of cytomegalovirus exposure and HLA in healthy donors (dated by TCRdb to about 2017). Turning to the overall study: An earlier analysis of some 600 of the donors reported 276 Gb of sequence data and around 100 million unique TCR beta sequences obtained from 150 million to 200 million T cells. High-throughput TCR immunosequencing, statistical association of individual TCRs with disease status, and machine learning were combined to predict cytomegalovirus infection status. Both class I and class II loci were covered by HLA typing, at four-digit resolution. Donor age, sex, ethnicity and CMV serostatus were compiled together with the repertoire data. The later analysis used no new phenotypic data to find candidate immune exposures, relying instead on TCR beta sequences and their occurrence across donors. An early release that covered roughly 600 HLA-typed donors contained around 300 gigabases of sequencing data and roughly 84 million unique TCR sequences. Among roughly 400 genotyped donors of the cohort, an average of roughly 240,000 unique TCR beta nucleotide sequences were sequenced per donor, roughly 20% of them non-productive. An earlier analysis of nearly 600 of the donors applied high-throughput TCR beta sequencing to assess whether each TCR beta V gene segment acted as functional or pseudogenic. Of the approximately 400 genotyped donors, less than 85% were placed in the genetic ancestry cluster associated with self-reported Caucasian donors. Besides the first cohort of approximately 670 subjects, a separate validation cohort made up of roughly 120 different subjects was used. To study patterns of TCR occurrence, a later analysis re-analyzed previously published TCR beta repertoires from around 670 donors and added high-resolution HLA genotyping. Every discovery cohort repertoire had been produced on one sequencing platform. The aim of the study was to test whether cataloging public T cell receptors could identify signatures of past pathogen exposure. The study used immunosequencing to profile the T cell repertoires of 666 subjects and linked those repertoires to cytomegalovirus serostatus. Genome-wide SNP genotypes for about 55% of the roughly 670 donors were used in a later genetic analysis, which treated that subset as a discovery cohort. Typing coverage differed by locus: A, B, C, DRB1 and DQB1 were typed in about 629-640 donors, DQA1 in 522, DPA1 in around 610, and DPB1 in just under 480. About 5 DR-DQ haplotypes were handled as single units for association and clustering, since linkage in the cohort was strong.

Turning to this clone: Its binding antigen is unknown.

The cohort was made up of about 670 healthy bone marrow donors. At the time of sampling, every cohort member was nominally healthy, though immune exposures that went unrecorded were likely present. The donor tested CMV seropositive, placing the donor among the roughly 300 seropositive members of the cohort. Every donor gave a peripheral blood sample, and the peripheral blood mononuclear cells from that sample were used for TCR beta sequencing. Genomic DNA extraction from the blood cell samples was performed with the Qiagen DNeasy Blood Extraction Kit. Library preparation was by the immunoSEQ multiplex PCR assay. A mixture of 60 forward primers for TCR Vbeta segments and 13 reverse primers for TCR Jbeta segments was used in the multiplex PCR. Amplification of the CDR3 region of rearranged TCR beta genes was performed with a multiplex PCR assay on genomic DNA. The Illumina HiSeq System was used to sequence the amplified TCR beta libraries as 87-base-pair reads. Concerning the study's data processing: A later analysis tallied around 82 million unique TCR beta chains across the approximately 670 repertoires, and around 9.9 million of those chains were shared by two or more donors. Raw reads were error-corrected and collapsed into unique sequences with a nearest-neighbor algorithm that merged closely related sequences to remove PCR and sequencing errors. CDR3 sequences were aligned to IMGT reference sequences to assign V, D and J gene segments. For a sequence to be retained, at least a six-nucleotide match to both a V gene segment and a J gene segment was required. Rearrangements were classified as productive when the CDR3 lacked stop codons and remained in frame with V and J, and all other rearrangements were classified as non-productive. CDR3 was defined by IMGT convention, running from the second conserved V-encoded cysteine to the conserved J-encoded phenylalanine. The earlier analysis of roughly 590 of the donors excluded sequences that lacked an unambiguous match to a single V gene segment. An earlier analysis of 587 of the donors classified V segments as functional when productive rearrangements were above 56.7% and as segregating when the standard deviation between donors was above 5%. A statistical classification framework was built for diagnosing cytomegalovirus status from the catalog of TCR beta chain sequences. In a later analysis, TCR nucleotide sequences were compared against IMGT/GENE-DB human TR gene sequences so that V and J genes could be assigned. The TCRdist pipeline was used in a later analysis to assign CDR3 sequences and most-parsimonious VDJ recombination scenarios. A later analysis defined each TCR beta chain by its CDR3 amino acid sequence plus V-gene family, and excluded reads lacking a unique V-gene family. A later analysis removed 500 to 600 highly shared, low-generation-probability nucleotide sequences to deal with suspected cross-contamination and a sequencing artifact. A later analysis calculated a clonal expansion index for each public chain from normalized within-repertoire ranks of inferred template counts. In a later analysis, generation probabilities were computed with a VDJ recombination model fitted to out-of-frame rearrangements, and the resulting probabilities were checked against IGoR. Hypergeometric tests were used in a later analysis to score TCR-TCR, TCR-HLA and TCR-CMV co-occurrence, with a repertoire-size bias correction applied to the TCR pairs. In a later analysis, false discovery rates were estimated by permuting HLA or CMV assignments 20 times. A later analysis grouped co-occurring TCRs with DBSCAN, adding TCRdist sequence similarity when clustering within HLA-allele-positive subsets. Co-occurrence clustering excluded repertoires with fewer than 30,000 or more than 120,000 public chains, plus five with anomalous nucleotide sharing. Imported from immuneACCESS, the table was reduced by TCRdb to in-frame sequences with V and J called. These copies leave out some clones; in studies compared against another copy, an unresolved V gene accounts for under half, and the cause of the remainder is not known. From that table come the V and J calls and clone size; the DNA was used to work out D and trimming. This sample's table contains 150,000 to 200,000 clones. 0.75% to 0.85% of the sample lies in the top ten.

What the research found in general, with its limitations: According to a later genetic analysis, donors in an Asian-associated ancestry cluster had fewer N-insertions in productive TCRs than the approximately 650-donor mean. In the study, 150 to 200 TCR beta chains were listed as associated with cytomegalovirus. Cytomegalovirus status was reported to be diagnosed by the classifier with high specificity and sensitivity in both the original and validation cohorts. At a false discovery rate of 0.05, a later analysis linked 16,951 TCR beta sequences to specific HLA alleles. Across donors, most TCR sequences were observed very rarely, whereas some public TCRs were present in many individuals. CMV serostatus was the only immune exposure information available for the cohort. Sequencing depth was assumed to be roughly uniform across donors in the presence/absence analyses, though that assumption may not hold. This cohort had only TCR beta chains sequenced, and the lack of alpha or paired-chain data limited which features could be detected. A group of highly shared sequence variants was considered likely to be a technical artifact of the sequencing pipeline. According to the authors, the approach could potentially be generalized to other disease states and immunological phenotypes. Compared with equally common non-associated chains, HLA-associated TCR beta chains in a later analysis were more clonally expanded and had lower generation probabilities. Because counts were too low, roughly 17 rarely observed V segments, including chromosome 9 orphons, were left out of the earlier analysis of some 640 of the donors. An association between a missense DCLRE1C variant and V-gene and J-gene trimming of TCR beta chains was found in a later genetic analysis and replicated in an independent cohort. A further reported finding was that TCR beta sequences accurately predicted the HLA-A and HLA-B alleles for most subjects in the first cohort. Broadly in line with IMGT annotations, most TCR beta V segments showed up in productive rearrangements about 87% or about 30% of the time in an earlier analysis of around 600 of the donors. Because HLA typing was missing for some donors at each locus, association tests included only the typed subset. In vitro tests confirmed that a few of the cytomegalovirus-associated TCR beta chains recognize cytomegalovirus antigens. A later analysis found that TCR association rates varied across HLA loci, with DRB1 alleles showing the most associated TCRs and HLA-C alleles the fewest. Correlated functional status among segregating V segments might reflect linkage disequilibrium, but an unknown experimental factor could not be ruled out. Assigning TCR associations to individual alleles was difficult when HLA alleles, especially DR and DQ, strongly co-occurred. A later analysis found that most CMV-associated TCR beta chains appeared HLA-restricted, with HLA associations seemingly driven largely by CMV exposure. According to a later analysis, parvovirus B19, influenza, CMV and Epstein-Barr virus appeared linked to several top co-occurrence clusters.

The sequenced material came from PBMCs. This clonotype was sampled from a woman in her late teens or twenties in good health and CMV-seropositive.

Here the CDR3 is given as CATSELQVAGVAQHF. In nucleotide form, the sequence is TGTGCCACCAGTGAACTCCAGGTTGCGGGGGTGGCCCAGCATTTT. This receptor chain uses TRBV15 and TRBJ1-5; TRBD1 is a possible D gene, resting on 5 matching bases. The germline ends are 23 bases apart after V is trimmed by 6 bases and J by 11 bases. There are 15 amino acids in the CDR3, from cysteine to phenylalanine inclusive. The read is trimmed to its CDR3 DNA, 45 bases read in frame from base 1. From the germline V gene (reference sequence), CDR1 is LNHNV and CDR2 is YYDKDF.